This entry lists 24 T cell receptor beta chains sequenced from one sample in a study of blood T cell repertoires in COVID-19. The method was immunoSEQ multiplex PCR; TCRdb's version includes in-frame clones alone and lacks a portion of them. The sample yields tens of thousands of clones, about 86% seen once. The sample was peripheral blood. All receptors derive from a human donor in a cohort sampled during active COVID-19.

The V call is TRBV28, the J call TRBJ1-6; D is ambiguous. The germline gives CDR1 MDHEN, CDR2 SYDVKM. Trimming left V 7 bases short and J 5 bases short, with 9 bases between. CDR3 length equals 13 residues. CDR3 nucleotides: TGTGCCAGCAAATCACAGAATAATTCACCCCTCCACTTT. Its protein product is CASKSQNNSPLHF.

For the CDR3, the DNA is TGCGCCAGCAGTGAGTCGGGGCCCAACACTGAAGCTTTCTTT. Its translation is CASSESGPNTEAFF. This chain connects TRBV10-1 to TRBJ1-1; D is possibly TRBD1 (5 bases). CDR1 WNHNN and CDR2 SYGVQD come from the germline V gene (reference sequence). The V end was cut by 0 bases, the J end by 2 bases, with 7 bases between. CDR3 size: 14 residues.

The V gene is TRBV5-4, the J gene TRBJ2-7; TRBD2 aligns across 11 bases. Germline V gene data show CDR1 as SGHNT and CDR2 as YYREEE (reference sequence). The CDR3 length is 15 residues. Unmatched junction bases numbered 6, after V lost 2 bases and J lost 5 bases. The CDR3 DNA reads TGTGCCAGCAGCTTCCCCCTAGCGGGAGGAGACGAGCAGTACTTC. Translating it yields CASSFPLAGGDEQYF.

The rearrangement links TRBV3-1 (or the pseudogene TRBV3-2) to TRBJ2-1, with 8 bases identical to TRBD2. Germline CDR1 reads LGHDT; CDR2 reads YNNKEL (reference sequence). V lost 0 bases, J lost 7 bases, and 5 bases stayed unmatched. The CDR3 is made up of 15 amino acids. The CDR3 bases are TGTGCCAGCAGCCAAGATTGGAGCGGGAGAAATGAGCAGTTCTTC. This codes for CASSQDWSGRNEQFF.

J is TRBJ2-1 and V is TRBV2, with D perhaps TRBD1 (6 bases). V shed 6 bases and J shed 10 bases, with 16 bases lying between them. The CDR3 has 13 residues. CDR1 and CDR2 from the germline V gene are SNHLY and FYNNEI. The CDR3 sequence is CASRLLSTGEQFF. In nucleotides, the CDR3 is TGTGCCAGCAGGCTGCTAAGCACAGGGGAGCAGTTCTTC.

The gene calls are TRBV3-1 (or the pseudogene TRBV3-2) and TRBJ2-7, with D maybe TRBD2 (5 bases). The germline V gene encodes CDR1 LGHDT and CDR2 YNNKEL (reference sequence). The V gene lost 8 bases and the J gene lost 6 bases, with 11 bases spanning the gap. The CDR3 has 11 residues. CDR3 in amino acids: CASGRIGEQYF. The CDR3 nucleotides read TGTGCCAGCGGGAGAATAGGCGAGCAGTACTTC.

In DNA form, the CDR3 reads TGTGCCAGCAGCTCAACAGGATACCAAGAGACCCAGTACTTC. Translating gives CASSSTGYQETQYF. The chain has TRBV5-6 and TRBJ2-5; D may be TRBD1 (5 bases). The CDR3 runs 14 residues. Germline-derived CDR1 and CDR2 are SGHDT and YYEEEE. Trimming cost V 3 bases and J 0 bases, with 9 bases left between them. Variable domain in full (rest from reference TRBV5-6 and TRBJ2-5): DAGVTQSPTHLIKTRGQQVTLRCSPKSGHDTVSWYQQALGQGPQFIFQYYEEEERQRGNFPDRFSGHQFPNYSSELNVNALLLGDSALYLCASSSTGYQETQYFGPGTRLLVL.

The rearrangement joins TRBV11-2 to TRBJ1-2; D call uncertain. Germline lookup yields CDR1 SGHAT and CDR2 FQNNGV. The CDR3 runs 13 residues. V dropped 5 bases and J dropped 3 bases, with 10 bases sitting between them. CDR3 nucleotide sequence: TGTGCCAGCAGCAAGCAGGCTGACTATGGCTACACCTTC. Encoded protein: CASSKQADYGYTF. Supplemented by reference TRBV11-2 and TRBJ1-2, the full variable domain reads EAGVAQSPRYKIIEKRQSVAFWCNPISGHATLYWYQQILGQGPKLLIQFQNNGVVDDSQLPKDRFSAERLKGVDSTLKIQPAKLEDSAVYLCASSKQADYGYTFGSGTRLTVV.

V gene TRBV7-3 combines with J gene TRBJ2-1; a possible D gene is TRBD2 (5 bases). The V gene's germline CDR1 is SGHTA and CDR2 FQGTGA. This CDR3 comprises 15 residues. The V end was cut by 5 bases, the J end by 0 bases, with 11 bases between. The CDR3 sequence: CASSEGLSSYNEQFF. In DNA form, the CDR3 reads TGTGCCAGCAGCGAGGGCCTTTCCTCCTACAATGAGCAGTTCTTC.

The rearrangement joins TRBV27 to TRBJ2-3, with D perhaps TRBD2 (5 bases). Deletions cut 5 bases from V and 5 bases from J, with 14 bases between. The CDR3 spans 14 residues. CDR1 is MNHEY and CDR2 is SMNVEV in the germline V gene (reference sequence). For the CDR3, the DNA is TGTGCCAGCAGTCTCGGACTGTCGAAAGATACGCAGTATTTT. It encodes CASSLGLSKDTQYF.

The genes are TRBV19 and TRBJ2-5; TRBD1 might be the D (5 bases). The V and J ends lost 5 bases and 5 bases respectively, with 18 bases between them. The CDR3 contains 15 residues. Germline V CDR1 and CDR2: LNHDA, SQIVND (reference sequence). The CDR3 is CASSWGSLRRETQYF. CDR3 in DNA: TGTGCCAGTAGTTGGGGCAGCCTAAGGCGGGAGACCCAGTACTTC.

V and J are TRBV2 and TRBJ1-5; D might be TRBD1 (5 bases). The ends were cut back, 4 bases at V and 4 bases at J, with 11 bases in the middle. The germline gives CDR1 SNHLY, CDR2 FYNNEI. This CDR3 is 14 amino acids long. The CDR3 DNA follows: TGTGCCAGCAGTGGGGGGGTACCGAATCAGCCCCAGCATTTT. Its translation is CASSGGVPNQPQHF.

In this sample, this clone turned up once. The chain combines TRBV6-2 or TRBV6-3 with TRBJ2-3; TRBD2 matches at 12 bases. This CDR3 spans 15 amino acids. Germline lookup yields CDR1 MNHEY and CDR2 SVGEGT. Trimming took 6 bases from V and 5 from J; bases not matched to a gene: 6. CDR3 amino acids: CASSIGLAGRDTQYF. The CDR3 DNA sequence: TGTGCCAGCAGCATCGGACTAGCGGGAAGAGATACGCAGTATTTT.

The gene calls are TRBV12-3 or TRBV12-4 and TRBJ1-1; D is possibly TRBD1 (5 bases). The ends were cut back, 8 bases at V and 1 base at J, with 11 bases in the middle. The CDR3 has 13 residues. This chain's CDR3 is CASLRQGNTEAFF. Written as DNA, the CDR3 is TGTGCCAGCCTCCGGCAGGGGAACACTGAAGCTTTCTTT.

CDR3 sequence reads: CASKARDRGTEAFF. In DNA, the CDR3 is TGCGCCAGCAAGGCCCGGGACAGAGGGACTGAAGCTTTCTTT. The V call is TRBV5-1, the J call TRBJ1-1, with TRBD1 identical over 7 bases. Unmatched junction bases numbered 10, after V lost 6 bases and J lost 5 bases. The CDR3 covers 14 residues. Germline V CDR1 and CDR2: SGHRS, YFSETQ.

In this sample, this clone turned up once. This rearrangement joins TRBV24-1 to TRBJ2-2; 9 nucleotides line up with TRBD2. V was clipped by 0 bases and J by 4 bases; unmatched bases: 2. The CDR3 is 16 amino acids. Germline lookup yields CDR1 KGHDR and CDR2 SFDVKD. In DNA, the CDR3 is TGTGCCACCAGTGATTTGGCGGGAGGGGTCACCGGGGAGCTGTTTTTT. Protein product: CATSDLAGGVTGELFF.

The rearrangement uses TRBV6-2 or TRBV6-3 and TRBJ2-7, with TRBD2 matching over 8 bases. Germline trimming cut 5 bases from V and 2 bases from J; bases unmatched to any gene: 8. Germline CDR1 MNHEY, CDR2 SVGEGT. The CDR3 length is 15 residues. CDR3: CASSAYSGTAYEQYF. CDR3 nucleotides: TGTGCCAGCAGTGCATATAGCGGGACCGCCTACGAGCAGTACTTC.

The J gene is TRBJ1-2, the V gene TRBV6-5; 8 bases fit TRBD1. Germline lookup yields CDR1 MNHEY and CDR2 SVGAGI. Trimming removed 5 bases from V and 2 bases from J; junction bases left unmatched: 4. CDR3 size: 14 residues. Here the CDR3 reads CASSTGGLNYGYTF. The CDR3 DNA is TGTGCCAGCAGTACAGGGGGTTTAAACTATGGCTACACCTTC.

The CDR3 region is CASSLRPGDTQYF. In nucleotides, the CDR3 is TGTGCCAGCAGCTTACGGCCGGGAGATACGCAGTATTTT. The chain employs TRBV7-3 and TRBJ2-3; no definite D call. V was trimmed by 2 bases and J by 5 bases, leaving 8 bases between them. Germline V gives CDR1 SGHTA, CDR2 FQGTGA. The CDR3 spans 13 residues.

This clone appeared once. J is TRBJ1-2 and V is TRBV28; no firm D call. The CDR3 runs to 13 residues. V lost 5 bases to trimming and J lost 1 base, with 8 bases between them. The germline CDR1 and CDR2 sequences are MDHEN and SYDVKM. The CDR3 DNA is TGTGCCAGCAGTCCCCCCCTTAACTATGGCTACACCTTC. As protein: CASSPPLNYGYTF.

The J gene is TRBJ2-1, the V gene TRBV4-3; D call uncertain. The CDR3 covers 14 residues. Trimming took 0 bases from V and 10 from J, leaving 13 bases between them. Germline CDR1 and CDR2: LGHNA and YSLEER. The CDR3 is CASSQDGPLREQFF. In DNA form, the CDR3 reads TGCGCCAGCAGCCAAGACGGCCCCCTCAGGGAGCAGTTCTTC.

This chain links TRBV6-6 with TRBJ2-3, with 11 bases aligning to TRBD2. The germline CDR1 and CDR2 sequences are MNHNY and SVGAGI (reference sequence). This CDR3 has 16 residues. After removal of 5 bases from V and 2 bases from J, the junction contained 6 bases not matched to a gene. The CDR3 coding sequence is TGTGCCAGCAGTCGACTAGCGGGGCCTTACACAGATACGCAGTATTTT. The encoded protein is CASSRLAGPYTDTQYF.

The rearrangement joins TRBV9 to TRBJ2-4; no definite D call. The germline V gene encodes CDR1 SGDLS and CDR2 YYNGEE. V was shortened by 1 base and J by 7 bases, with 12 bases between the two germline ends. CDR3 length equals 14 residues. DNA of the CDR3: TGTGCCAGCAGCGTACAGGCTTTGGGTAACATTCAGTACTTC. Amino acid sequence: CASSVQALGNIQYF.

V gene TRBV2 combines with J gene TRBJ1-1; 9 nucleotides line up with TRBD1. Germline V gene sequence: CDR1 SNHLY, CDR2 FYNNEI. This CDR3 is 13 amino acids long. V gave up 6 bases and J gave up 5 bases; unmatched junction bases: 4. The CDR3: CASSGDRGTEAFF. CDR3 sequence (DNA): TGTGCCAGCAGCGGTGACAGGGGGACTGAAGCTTTCTTT. The entire variable domain, with the rest obtained from reference TRBV2 and TRBJ1-1, is as follows: EPEVTQTPSHQVTQMGQEVILRCVPISNHLYFYWYRQILGQKVEFLVSFYNNEISEKSEIFDDQFSVERPDGSNFTLKIRSTKLEDSAMYFCASSGDRGTEAFFGQGTRLTVV.